This T cell receptor beta chain was identified during a study of technical replicates of blood from a handful of donors. The CDR3 has 11 amino acids. V shed 0 bases and J shed 10 bases, with 6 bases lying between them. Per the germline V gene, CDR1 is SEHNR and CDR2 is FQNEAQ (reference sequence). Only in-frame clones appear in the TCRdb table, and some are missing; sequencing was by immunoSEQ multiplex PCR. Of some 96,000 clones detected, approximately 94% appear once; the ten largest clones hold 0.2% to 0.25%. V is TRBV7-9 and J is TRBJ1-1; D might be TRBD1 (6 bases). This receptor was taken from a human donor in good health. The sample consisted of T cells isolated from PBMCs. The CDR3 reads CASSLAGGAFF. In DNA, the CDR3 is TGTGCCAGCAGCTTAGCAGGGGGAGCTTTCTTT.